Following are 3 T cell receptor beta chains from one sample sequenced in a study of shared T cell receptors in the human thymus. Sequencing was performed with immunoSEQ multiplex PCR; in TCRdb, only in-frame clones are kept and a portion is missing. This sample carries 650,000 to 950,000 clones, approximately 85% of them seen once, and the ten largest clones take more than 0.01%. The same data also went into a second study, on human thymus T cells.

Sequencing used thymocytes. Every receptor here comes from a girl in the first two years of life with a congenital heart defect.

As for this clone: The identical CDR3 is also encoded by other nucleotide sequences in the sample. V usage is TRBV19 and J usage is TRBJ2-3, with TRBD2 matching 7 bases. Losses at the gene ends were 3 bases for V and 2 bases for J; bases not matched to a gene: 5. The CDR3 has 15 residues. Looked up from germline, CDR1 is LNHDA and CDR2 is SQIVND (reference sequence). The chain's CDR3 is CASSIGGGSTDTQYF. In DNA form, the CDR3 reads TGTGCCAGTAGTATTGGGGGGGGTTCCACAGATACGCAGTATTTT.

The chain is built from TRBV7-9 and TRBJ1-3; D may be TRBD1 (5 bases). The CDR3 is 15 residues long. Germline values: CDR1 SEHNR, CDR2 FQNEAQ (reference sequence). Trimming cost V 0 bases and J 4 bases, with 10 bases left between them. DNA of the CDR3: TGTGCCAGCAGCTTAGCGCAGGGCGGCGGAAACACCATATATTTT. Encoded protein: CASSLAQGGGNTIYF.

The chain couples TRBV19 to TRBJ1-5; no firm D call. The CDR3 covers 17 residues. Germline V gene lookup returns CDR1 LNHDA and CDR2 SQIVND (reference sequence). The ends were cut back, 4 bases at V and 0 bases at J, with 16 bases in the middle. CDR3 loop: CASSTAGVENSNQPQHF. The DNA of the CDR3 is TGTGCCAGTAGTACCGCCGGGGTCGAAAATAGCAATCAGCCCCAGCATTTT.